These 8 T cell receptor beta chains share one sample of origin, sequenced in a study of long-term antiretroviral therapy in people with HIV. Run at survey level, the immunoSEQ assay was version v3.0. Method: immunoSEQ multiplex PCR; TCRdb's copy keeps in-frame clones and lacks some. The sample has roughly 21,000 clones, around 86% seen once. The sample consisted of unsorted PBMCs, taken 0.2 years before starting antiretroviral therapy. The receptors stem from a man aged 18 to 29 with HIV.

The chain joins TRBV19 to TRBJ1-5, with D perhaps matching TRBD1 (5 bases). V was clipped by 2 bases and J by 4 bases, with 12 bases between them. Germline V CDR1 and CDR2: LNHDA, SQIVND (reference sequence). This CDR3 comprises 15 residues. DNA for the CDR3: TGTGCCAGTAGTATATCCAGGGAGAAAAATCAGCCCCAGCATTTT. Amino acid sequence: CASSISREKNQPQHF.

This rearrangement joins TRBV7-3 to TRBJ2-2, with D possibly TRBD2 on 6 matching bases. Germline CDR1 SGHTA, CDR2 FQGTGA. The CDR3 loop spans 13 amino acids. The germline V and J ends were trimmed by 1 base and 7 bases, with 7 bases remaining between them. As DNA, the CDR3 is TGTGCCAGCAGCTTAATGGGGGGCGGGGAGCTGTTTTTT. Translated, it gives CASSLMGGGELFF.

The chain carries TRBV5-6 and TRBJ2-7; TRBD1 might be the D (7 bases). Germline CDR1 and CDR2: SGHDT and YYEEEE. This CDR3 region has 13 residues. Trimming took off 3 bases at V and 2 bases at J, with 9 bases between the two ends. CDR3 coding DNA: TGTGCCAGCAGCTCCAGGGGGGCCTACGAGCAGTACTTC. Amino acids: CASSSRGAYEQYF. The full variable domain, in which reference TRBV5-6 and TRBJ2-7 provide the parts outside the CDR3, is DAGVTQSPTHLIKTRGQQVTLRCSPKSGHDTVSWYQQALGQGPQFIFQYYEEEERQRGNFPDRFSGHQFPNYSSELNVNALLLGDSALYLCASSSRGAYEQYFGPGTRLTVT.

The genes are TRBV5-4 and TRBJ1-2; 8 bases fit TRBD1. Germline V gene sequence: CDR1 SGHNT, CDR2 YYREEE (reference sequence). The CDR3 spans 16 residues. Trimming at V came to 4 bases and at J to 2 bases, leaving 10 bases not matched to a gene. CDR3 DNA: TGTGCCAGCAGCCCCAGGACAGGGACTTTAAACTATGGCTACACCTTC. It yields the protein CASSPRTGTLNYGYTF.

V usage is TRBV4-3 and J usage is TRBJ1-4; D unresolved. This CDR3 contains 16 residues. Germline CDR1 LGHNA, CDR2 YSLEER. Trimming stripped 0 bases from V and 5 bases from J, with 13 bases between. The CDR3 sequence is CASSQDITTRNEKLFF. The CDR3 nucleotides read TGCGCCAGCAGCCAAGATATCACAACTCGAAATGAAAAACTGTTTTTT.

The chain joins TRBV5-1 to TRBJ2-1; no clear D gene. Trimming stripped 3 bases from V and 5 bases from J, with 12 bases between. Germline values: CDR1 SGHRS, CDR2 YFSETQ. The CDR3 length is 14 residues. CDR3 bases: TGCGCCAGCAGCTCACGGATAACCGACAATGAGCAGTTCTTC. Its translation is CASSSRITDNEQFF.

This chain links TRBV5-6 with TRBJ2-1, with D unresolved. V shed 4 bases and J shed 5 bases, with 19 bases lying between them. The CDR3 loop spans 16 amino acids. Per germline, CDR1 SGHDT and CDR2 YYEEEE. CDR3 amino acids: CASSQIPGPPDNEQFF. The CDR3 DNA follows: TGTGCCAGCAGCCAGATCCCGGGTCCTCCTGACAATGAGCAGTTCTTC.

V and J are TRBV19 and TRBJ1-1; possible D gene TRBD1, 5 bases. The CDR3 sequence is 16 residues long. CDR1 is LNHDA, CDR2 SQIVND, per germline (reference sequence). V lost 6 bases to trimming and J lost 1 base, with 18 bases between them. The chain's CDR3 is CASRTDGGRTNTEAFF. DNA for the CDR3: TGTGCCAGTAGGACGGACGGGGGACGGACGAACACTGAAGCTTTCTTT. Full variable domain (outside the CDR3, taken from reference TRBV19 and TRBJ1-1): DGGITQSPKYLFRKEGQNVTLSCEQNLNHDAMYWYRQDPGQGLRLIYYSQIVNDFQKGDIAEGYSVSREKKESFPLTVTSAQKNPTAFYLCASRTDGGRTNTEAFFGQGTRLTVV.